This TCR beta chain was retrieved from a study of blood T cells in healthy people across ages. PBMCs were isolated at a quantity of at least 6.5 million per sample. The use of a sample-barcoded 5' primer and a J-beta primer mix characterized a second PCR of roughly 7 to 12 cycles. All samples gave at least 2.5 million CDR3-containing paired-end reads. TCRdb reprocessed the 5' RACE reads via MiXCR and lists one record per CDR3 protein. The sample contains about a million distinct CDR3 sequences, about 48% of which appear only once. This clonotype was seen many times. Germline loops: CDR1 SGDLS, CDR2 YYNGEE. J was trimmed by 0 bases and V by 3 bases; bases with no gene match: 2. The CDR3 length is 16 residues.

Material: blood. The J gene is TRBJ2-3, the V gene TRBV9; 12 nucleotides agree with TRBD2. The receptor was derived from a man aged 30 to 45 in good health. CDR3 region: CASSALAGGSTDTQYF. In DNA, the CDR3 is TGTGCCAGCAGCGCACTAGCGGGGGGCAGCACAGATACGCAGTATTTT.